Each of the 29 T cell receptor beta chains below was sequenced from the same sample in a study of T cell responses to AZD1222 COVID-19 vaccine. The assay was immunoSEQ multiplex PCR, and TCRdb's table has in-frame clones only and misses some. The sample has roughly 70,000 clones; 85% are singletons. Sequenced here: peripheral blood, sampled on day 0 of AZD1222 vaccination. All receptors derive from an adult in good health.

CDR3 sequence: CASRTGLANYNEQFF. In nucleotides, the CDR3 is TGTGCCAGTAGAACCGGACTAGCAAACTACAATGAGCAGTTCTTC. The J gene is TRBJ2-1, the V gene TRBV19, with 8 bases that match TRBD2. The germline V gene encodes CDR1 LNHDA and CDR2 SQIVND (reference sequence). With V trimmed by 6 bases and J by 3 bases, 7 bases remained unmatched. This CDR3 has 15 amino acids.

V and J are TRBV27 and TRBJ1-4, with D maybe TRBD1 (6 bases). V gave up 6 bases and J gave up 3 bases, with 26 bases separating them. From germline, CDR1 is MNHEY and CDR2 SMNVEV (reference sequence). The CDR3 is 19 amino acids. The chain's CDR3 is CASSPQGQAPGWANEKLFF. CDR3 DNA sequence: TGTGCCAGCAGCCCCCAGGGGCAGGCGCCTGGATGGGCTAATGAAAAACTGTTTTTT.

This CDR3 is CASSLGLDTQYF. CDR3 in DNA: TGTGCCAGCAGCCTTGGCCTAGATACGCAGTATTTT. The chain carries TRBV7-9 and TRBJ2-3; D not resolved. This CDR3 contains 12 residues. The germline V gene has CDR1 SEHNR and CDR2 FQNEAQ (reference sequence). V was cut by 5 bases and J by 5 bases, with 8 bases left in between.

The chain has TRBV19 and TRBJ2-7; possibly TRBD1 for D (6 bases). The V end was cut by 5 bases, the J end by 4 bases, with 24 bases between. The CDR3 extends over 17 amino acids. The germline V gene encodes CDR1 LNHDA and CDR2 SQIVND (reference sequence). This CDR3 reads CASSLIQGSPREYEQYF. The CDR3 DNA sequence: TGTGCCAGTAGTCTTATTCAGGGGTCCCCTCGCGAATACGAGCAGTACTTC.

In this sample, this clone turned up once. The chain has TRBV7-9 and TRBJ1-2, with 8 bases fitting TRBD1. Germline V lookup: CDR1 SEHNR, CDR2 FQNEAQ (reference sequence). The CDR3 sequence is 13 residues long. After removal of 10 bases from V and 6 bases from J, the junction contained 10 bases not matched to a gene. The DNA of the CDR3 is TGTGCCATCCGCAATCGGACAGGGAATGGCTACACCTTC. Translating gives CAIRNRTGNGYTF.

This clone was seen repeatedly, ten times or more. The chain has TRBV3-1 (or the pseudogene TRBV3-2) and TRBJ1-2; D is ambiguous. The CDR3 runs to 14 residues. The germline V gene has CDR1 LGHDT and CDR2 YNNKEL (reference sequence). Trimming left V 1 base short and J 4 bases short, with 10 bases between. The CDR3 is CASSQVQAAYGYTF. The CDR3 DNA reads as TGTGCCAGCAGCCAAGTGCAGGCAGCCTATGGCTACACCTTC.

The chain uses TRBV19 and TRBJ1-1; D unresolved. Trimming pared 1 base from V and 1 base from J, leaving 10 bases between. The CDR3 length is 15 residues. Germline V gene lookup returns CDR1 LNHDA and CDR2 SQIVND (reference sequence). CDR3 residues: CASSIGKGENTEAFF. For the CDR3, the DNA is TGTGCCAGTAGTATAGGCAAGGGAGAGAACACTGAAGCTTTCTTT.

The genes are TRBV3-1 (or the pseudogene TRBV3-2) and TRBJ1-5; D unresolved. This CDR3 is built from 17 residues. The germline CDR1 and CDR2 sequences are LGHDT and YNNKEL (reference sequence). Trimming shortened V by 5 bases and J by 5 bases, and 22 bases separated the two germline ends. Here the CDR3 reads CASSRESPFWHHQPQHF. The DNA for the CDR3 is TGTGCCAGCAGCAGGGAAAGTCCTTTTTGGCATCATCAGCCCCAGCATTTT.

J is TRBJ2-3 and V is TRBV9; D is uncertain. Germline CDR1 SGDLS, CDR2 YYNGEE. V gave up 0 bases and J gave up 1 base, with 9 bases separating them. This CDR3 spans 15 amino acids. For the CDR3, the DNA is TGTGCCAGCAGCGTAGTCGGGCCAGGCACAGATACGCAGTATTTT. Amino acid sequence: CASSVVGPGTDTQYF.

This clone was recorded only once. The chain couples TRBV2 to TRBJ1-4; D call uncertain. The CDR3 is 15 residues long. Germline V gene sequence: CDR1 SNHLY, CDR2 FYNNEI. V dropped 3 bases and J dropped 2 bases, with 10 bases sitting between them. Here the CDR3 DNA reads TGTGCCAGCAGTGATCTCCGGAATACTAATGAAAAACTGTTTTTT. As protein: CASSDLRNTNEKLFF.

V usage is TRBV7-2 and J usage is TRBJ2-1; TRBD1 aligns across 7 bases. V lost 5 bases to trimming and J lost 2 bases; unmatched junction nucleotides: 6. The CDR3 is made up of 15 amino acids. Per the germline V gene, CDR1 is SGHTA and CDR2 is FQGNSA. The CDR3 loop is CASSNRQGTYNEQFF. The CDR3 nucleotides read TGTGCCAGCAGCAACAGACAGGGTACCTACAATGAGCAGTTCTTC.

The CDR3 DNA follows: TGTGCCAGCAGTTACTCGAACACTGAAGCTTTCTTT. Translation gives CASSYSNTEAFF. V usage is TRBV6-5 and J usage is TRBJ1-1; no definite D call. The CDR3 has 12 amino acids. The V end was cut by 0 bases, the J end by 1 base, with 0 bases between. The germline gives CDR1 MNHEY, CDR2 SVGAGI.

CDR3 region: CASSQSGTSGSTYEQYF. In DNA form, the CDR3 reads TGCGCCAGCAGCCAGTCTGGGACTAGCGGGAGCACTTACGAGCAGTACTTC. J is TRBJ2-7 and V is TRBV4-1; 14 bases align to TRBD2. The ends lost 3 bases at V and 4 bases at J; junction bases unmatched: 8. The CDR3 covers 17 residues. Germline V gene sequence: CDR1 MGHRA, CDR2 YSYEKL.

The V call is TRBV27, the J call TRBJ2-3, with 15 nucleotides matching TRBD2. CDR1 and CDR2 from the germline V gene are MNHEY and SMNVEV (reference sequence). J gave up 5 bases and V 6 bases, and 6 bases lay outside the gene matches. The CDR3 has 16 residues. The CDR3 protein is CASSGLAGGQKDTQYF. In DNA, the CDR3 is TGTGCCAGCAGCGGACTAGCGGGGGGGCAAAAAGATACGCAGTATTTT.

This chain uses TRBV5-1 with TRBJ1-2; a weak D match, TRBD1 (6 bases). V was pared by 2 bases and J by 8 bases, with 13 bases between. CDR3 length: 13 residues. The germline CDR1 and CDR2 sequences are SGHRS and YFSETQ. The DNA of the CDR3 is TGCGCCAGCAGCTTTTCAGGGGAGGTAGGCTACACCTTC. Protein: CASSFSGEVGYTF.

The CDR3 region has the DNA TGTGCCAGCAGCGCCGCAGGGAGGGGTAATTCACCCCTCCACTTT. Its translation: CASSAAGRGNSPLHF. V usage is TRBV9 and J usage is TRBJ1-6; possibly TRBD1 for D (5 bases). Looked up from germline, CDR1 is SGDLS and CDR2 is YYNGEE. CDR3 length: 15 amino acids. Trimming cost V 3 bases and J 6 bases, with 13 bases left between them.

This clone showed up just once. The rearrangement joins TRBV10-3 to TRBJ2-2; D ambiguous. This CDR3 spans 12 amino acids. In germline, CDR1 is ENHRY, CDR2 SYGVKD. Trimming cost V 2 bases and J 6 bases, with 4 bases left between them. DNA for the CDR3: TGTGCCATCAGTGAGGGGGCCGGGGAGCTGTTTTTT. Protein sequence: CAISEGAGELFF.

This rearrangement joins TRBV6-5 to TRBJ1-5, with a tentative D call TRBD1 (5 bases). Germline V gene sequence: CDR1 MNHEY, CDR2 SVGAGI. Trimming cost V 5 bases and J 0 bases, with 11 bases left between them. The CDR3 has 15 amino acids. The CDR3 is CASSRQRSSNQPQHF. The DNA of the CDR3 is TGTGCCAGCAGTCGACAGAGAAGTAGCAATCAGCCCCAGCATTTT.

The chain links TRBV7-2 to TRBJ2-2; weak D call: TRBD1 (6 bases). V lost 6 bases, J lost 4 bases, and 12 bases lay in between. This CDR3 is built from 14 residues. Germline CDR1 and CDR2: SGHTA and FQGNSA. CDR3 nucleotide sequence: TGTGCCAGCAGAAACGACAGGCGCACCGGGGAGCTGTTTTTT. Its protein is CASRNDRRTGELFF.

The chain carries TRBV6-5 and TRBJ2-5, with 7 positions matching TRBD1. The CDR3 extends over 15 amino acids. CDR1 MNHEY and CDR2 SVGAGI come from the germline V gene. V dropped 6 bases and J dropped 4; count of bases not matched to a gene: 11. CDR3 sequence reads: CASSPGQILGETQYF. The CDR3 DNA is TGTGCCAGCAGCCCGGGACAGATCCTGGGAGAGACCCAGTACTTC.

CDR3 sequence (DNA): TGTGCCAGTAGCACCGGGACAGATAATGAAAAACTGTTTTTT. Translated, it gives CASSTGTDNEKLFF. The chain is built from TRBV19 and TRBJ1-4, with TRBD1 matching 7 bases. The V and J ends lost 6 bases and 4 bases, in that order; junction bases with no gene match: 5. From germline, CDR1 is LNHDA and CDR2 SQIVND (reference sequence). This CDR3 has 14 residues.

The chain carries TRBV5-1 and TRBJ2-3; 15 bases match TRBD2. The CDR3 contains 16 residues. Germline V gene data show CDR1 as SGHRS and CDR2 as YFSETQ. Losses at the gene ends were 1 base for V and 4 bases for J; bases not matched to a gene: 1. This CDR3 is CASSLRTSGGADTQYF. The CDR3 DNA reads TGCGCCAGCAGCTTGAGGACTAGCGGGGGGGCAGATACGCAGTATTTT.

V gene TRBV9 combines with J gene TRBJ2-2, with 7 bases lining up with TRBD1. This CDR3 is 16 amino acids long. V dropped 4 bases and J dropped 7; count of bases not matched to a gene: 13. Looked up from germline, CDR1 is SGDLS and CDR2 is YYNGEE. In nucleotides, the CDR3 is TGTGCCAGCAGCCCACGGACAGGCGGTAGTGTCGGGGAGCTGTTTTTT. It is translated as CASSPRTGGSVGELFF.

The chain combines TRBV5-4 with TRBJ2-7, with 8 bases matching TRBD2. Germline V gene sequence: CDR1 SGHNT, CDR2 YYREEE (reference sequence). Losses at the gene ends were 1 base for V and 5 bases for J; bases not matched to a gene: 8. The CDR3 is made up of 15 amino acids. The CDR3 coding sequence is TGTGCCAGCAGCTTGAAGGGGGTAGCGGGAAACGAGCAGTACTTC. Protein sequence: CASSLKGVAGNEQYF. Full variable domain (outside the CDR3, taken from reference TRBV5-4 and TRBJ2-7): ETGVTQSPTHLIKTRGQQVTLRCSSQSGHNTVSWYQQALGQGPQFIFQYYREEENGRGNFPPRFSGLQFPNYSSELNVNALELDDSALYLCASSLKGVAGNEQYFGPGTRLTVT.

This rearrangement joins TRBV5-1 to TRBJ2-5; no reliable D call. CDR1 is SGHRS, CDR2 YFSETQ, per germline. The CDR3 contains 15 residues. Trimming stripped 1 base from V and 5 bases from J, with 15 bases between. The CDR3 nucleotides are TGCGCCAGCAGCTTGAGTGACTTGCCAAGGGAGACCCAGTACTTC. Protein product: CASSLSDLPRETQYF.

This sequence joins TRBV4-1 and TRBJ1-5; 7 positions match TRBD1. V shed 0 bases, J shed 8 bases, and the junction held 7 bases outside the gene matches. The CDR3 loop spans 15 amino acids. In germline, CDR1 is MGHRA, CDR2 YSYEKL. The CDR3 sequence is CASSQEDRVTEPQHF. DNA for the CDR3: TGCGCCAGCAGCCAAGAAGACAGGGTGACGGAGCCCCAGCATTTT.

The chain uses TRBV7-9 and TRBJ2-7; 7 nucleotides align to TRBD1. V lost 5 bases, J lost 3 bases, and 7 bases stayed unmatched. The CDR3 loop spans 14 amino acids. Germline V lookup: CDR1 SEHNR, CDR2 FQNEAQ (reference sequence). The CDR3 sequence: CASSPQGRLYEQYF. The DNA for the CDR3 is TGTGCCAGCAGCCCACAGGGGCGACTCTACGAGCAGTACTTC.

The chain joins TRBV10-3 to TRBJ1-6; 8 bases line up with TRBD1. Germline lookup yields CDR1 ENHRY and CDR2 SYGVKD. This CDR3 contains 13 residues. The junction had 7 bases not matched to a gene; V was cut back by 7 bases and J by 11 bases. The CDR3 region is CAITPGQGAPLHF. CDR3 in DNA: TGTGCCATCACTCCCGGACAGGGCGCACCCCTCCACTTT.

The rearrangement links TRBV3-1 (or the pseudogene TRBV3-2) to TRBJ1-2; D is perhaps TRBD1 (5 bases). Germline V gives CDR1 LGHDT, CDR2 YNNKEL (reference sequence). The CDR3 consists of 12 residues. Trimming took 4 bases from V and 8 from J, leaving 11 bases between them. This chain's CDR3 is CASSPPGDGYTF. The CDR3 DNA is TGTGCCAGCAGCCCGCCCGGGGACGGCTACACCTTC.